This is a list of T cell receptor beta chains from one sample in a study of T cell responses to AZD1222 COVID-19 vaccine. The repertoire was sequenced with immunoSEQ multiplex PCR; TCRdb's copy has only in-frame clones and lacks some. The table lists approximately 100,000 clones, around nine tenths of them singletons. The sequenced sample was peripheral blood, obtained on day 0 of AZD1222 vaccination. These receptors were collected from an adult in good health. CDR3s include the opening cysteine and the closing phenylalanine or tryptophan. D genes are given only for firm matches. Where a row states a size, it is once, few, many or the class of an expanded clone; other rows omit it.

CDR3 protein,CDR3 DNA,V gene,clone size,D gene,J gene
CASSLGGLVPLDTQYF,TGTGCCAGCAGCTTAGGGGGACTAGTGCCGTTAGATACGCAGTATTTT,TRBV11-3,-,TRBD2,TRBJ2-3
CACGRPLNTEAFF,TGTGCCTGTGGGCGTCCCCTGAACACTGAAGCTTTCTTT,TRBV28,-,-,TRBJ1-1
CASTGVGRGETQYF,TGTGCCAGCACCGGTGTAGGGCGGGGGGAGACCCAGTACTTC,TRBV28,-,TRBD2,TRBJ2-5
CASSEDTGGRIQYF,TGTGCCAGCAGTGAAGATACAGGGGGCAGGATTCAGTACTTC,TRBV2,-,TRBD1,TRBJ2-4
CATSDLTAGLVSSYNEQFF,TGTGCCACCAGTGATTTGACAGCGGGCCTAGTGAGCTCCTACAATGAGCAGTTCTTC,TRBV24-1,-,-,TRBJ2-1
CASKTLIGVFTEAFF,TGTGCCAGCAAGACTTTAATTGGAGTTTTCACTGAAGCTTTCTTT,TRBV27,-,-,TRBJ1-1
CASSFLGVRTSGTEAFF,TGTGCCAGCAGCTTTTTGGGCGTTAGGACATCGGGAACTGAAGCTTTCTTT,TRBV5-4,once,-,TRBJ1-1
CASSFDRNTEAFF,TGTGCCAGCAGTTTTGACAGGAACACTGAAGCTTTCTTT,TRBV27,-,-,TRBJ1-1
CASKGGYYGYTF,TGTGCCAGTAAGGGCGGTTACTATGGCTACACCTTC,TRBV19,-,-,TRBJ1-2
CASSPDANYGYTF,TGTGCCAGCAGCCCGGACGCTAACTATGGCTACACCTTC,TRBV7-9,once,-,TRBJ1-2
CASTPGTDTQYF,TGTGCCAGCACCCCCGGGACAGATACGCAGTATTTT,TRBV9,-,-,TRBJ2-3
CATSRQAGWYEQYF,TGTGCCACCAGCAGACAAGCGGGCTGGTACGAGCAGTACTTC,TRBV15,few,-,TRBJ2-7
CASSLDPMGDTQYF,TGTGCCAGCAGCTTAGACCCGATGGGAGATACGCAGTATTTT,TRBV5-4,once,-,TRBJ2-3
CASSVTSGSPGSNEQFF,TGTGCCAGCAGCGTAACTAGCGGGAGCCCCGGGTCGAATGAGCAGTTCTTC,TRBV9,-,TRBD2,TRBJ2-1
CAISDRQNYEQYF,TGTGCCATCAGTGATCGACAAAACTACGAGCAGTACTTC,TRBV10-3,-,-,TRBJ2-7
CASSSETGLNYGYTF,TGTGCCAGCAGCTCAGAGACAGGTCTTAACTATGGCTACACCTTC,TRBV7-9,few,-,TRBJ1-2
CAGRLMKRDGYTF,TGTGCCGGCCGACTGATGAAACGAGATGGCTACACCTTC,TRBV7-2,-,-,TRBJ1-2
CASSLLTGDNEQFF,TGTGCCAGCAGCTTACTAACAGGGGACAATGAGCAGTTCTTC,TRBV7-9,-,TRBD1,TRBJ2-1
CASSEFGGAGTEAFF,TGCGCCAGCAGTGAGTTTGGGGGGGCCGGGACTGAAGCTTTCTTT,TRBV10-2,-,-,TRBJ1-1
CAISEFKGLNGNTIYF,TGTGCCATCAGTGAGTTTAAGGGCCTCAATGGAAACACCATATATTTT,TRBV10-3,-,-,TRBJ1-3
CASSGVNSNQPQHF,TGTGCCAGCAGTGGGGTGAATAGCAATCAGCCCCAGCATTTT,TRBV2,-,-,TRBJ1-5
CASSSQLTVNTEAFF,TGTGCCAGCAGTTCTCAGTTGACCGTGAACACTGAAGCTTTCTTT,TRBV27,-,-,TRBJ1-1
CAISGTGVSNEQFF,TGTGCCATCAGTGGGACAGGGGTTTCCAATGAGCAGTTCTTC,TRBV10-3,once,TRBD1,TRBJ2-1
CASSLPGQYNEQFF,TGCGCCAGCAGCTTACCGGGACAGTACAATGAGCAGTTCTTC,TRBV5-1,-,TRBD1,TRBJ2-1
CASSYWGRGTGELFF,TGTGCCAGCAGTTACTGGGGGAGGGGCACCGGGGAGCTGTTTTTT,TRBV6-5,-,TRBD2,TRBJ2-2